This T cell receptor beta chain was retrieved from a study of cytomegalovirus exposure and HLA in healthy donors. Overall study: Among roughly 180 million T cells, an earlier analysis found roughly 100 million unique TCR beta sequences. Regarding the study as a whole: Cytomegalovirus association was listed for around 180 TCR beta chains.

Primers included in the PCR were 60 Vbeta and 13 Jbeta primers. Clones were read by immunoSEQ multiplex PCR, and TCRdb kept only the in-frame ones, dropping some. Of nearly 95,000 clones listed, under 80% are singletons. V dropped 1 base and J dropped 6 bases, with 13 bases sitting between them. CDR1 GTSNPN and CDR2 SVGIG come from the germline V gene (reference sequence). The CDR3 totals 14 residues. About this clone itself: Its cognate antigen is unknown. The same CDR3 is also encoded by other DNA sequences in this sample.

This TCR was recovered from a woman between 25 and 40 years old in good health and CMV-seronegative. Material for sequencing was PBMCs. The V and J genes are TRBV30 and TRBJ1-5; the D gene is possibly TRBD1 (5 bases). The CDR3 nucleotides are TGTGCCTGGAGTGGGGGACTTTCGGGTCAGCCCCAGCATTTT. Protein product: CAWSGGLSGQPQHF.